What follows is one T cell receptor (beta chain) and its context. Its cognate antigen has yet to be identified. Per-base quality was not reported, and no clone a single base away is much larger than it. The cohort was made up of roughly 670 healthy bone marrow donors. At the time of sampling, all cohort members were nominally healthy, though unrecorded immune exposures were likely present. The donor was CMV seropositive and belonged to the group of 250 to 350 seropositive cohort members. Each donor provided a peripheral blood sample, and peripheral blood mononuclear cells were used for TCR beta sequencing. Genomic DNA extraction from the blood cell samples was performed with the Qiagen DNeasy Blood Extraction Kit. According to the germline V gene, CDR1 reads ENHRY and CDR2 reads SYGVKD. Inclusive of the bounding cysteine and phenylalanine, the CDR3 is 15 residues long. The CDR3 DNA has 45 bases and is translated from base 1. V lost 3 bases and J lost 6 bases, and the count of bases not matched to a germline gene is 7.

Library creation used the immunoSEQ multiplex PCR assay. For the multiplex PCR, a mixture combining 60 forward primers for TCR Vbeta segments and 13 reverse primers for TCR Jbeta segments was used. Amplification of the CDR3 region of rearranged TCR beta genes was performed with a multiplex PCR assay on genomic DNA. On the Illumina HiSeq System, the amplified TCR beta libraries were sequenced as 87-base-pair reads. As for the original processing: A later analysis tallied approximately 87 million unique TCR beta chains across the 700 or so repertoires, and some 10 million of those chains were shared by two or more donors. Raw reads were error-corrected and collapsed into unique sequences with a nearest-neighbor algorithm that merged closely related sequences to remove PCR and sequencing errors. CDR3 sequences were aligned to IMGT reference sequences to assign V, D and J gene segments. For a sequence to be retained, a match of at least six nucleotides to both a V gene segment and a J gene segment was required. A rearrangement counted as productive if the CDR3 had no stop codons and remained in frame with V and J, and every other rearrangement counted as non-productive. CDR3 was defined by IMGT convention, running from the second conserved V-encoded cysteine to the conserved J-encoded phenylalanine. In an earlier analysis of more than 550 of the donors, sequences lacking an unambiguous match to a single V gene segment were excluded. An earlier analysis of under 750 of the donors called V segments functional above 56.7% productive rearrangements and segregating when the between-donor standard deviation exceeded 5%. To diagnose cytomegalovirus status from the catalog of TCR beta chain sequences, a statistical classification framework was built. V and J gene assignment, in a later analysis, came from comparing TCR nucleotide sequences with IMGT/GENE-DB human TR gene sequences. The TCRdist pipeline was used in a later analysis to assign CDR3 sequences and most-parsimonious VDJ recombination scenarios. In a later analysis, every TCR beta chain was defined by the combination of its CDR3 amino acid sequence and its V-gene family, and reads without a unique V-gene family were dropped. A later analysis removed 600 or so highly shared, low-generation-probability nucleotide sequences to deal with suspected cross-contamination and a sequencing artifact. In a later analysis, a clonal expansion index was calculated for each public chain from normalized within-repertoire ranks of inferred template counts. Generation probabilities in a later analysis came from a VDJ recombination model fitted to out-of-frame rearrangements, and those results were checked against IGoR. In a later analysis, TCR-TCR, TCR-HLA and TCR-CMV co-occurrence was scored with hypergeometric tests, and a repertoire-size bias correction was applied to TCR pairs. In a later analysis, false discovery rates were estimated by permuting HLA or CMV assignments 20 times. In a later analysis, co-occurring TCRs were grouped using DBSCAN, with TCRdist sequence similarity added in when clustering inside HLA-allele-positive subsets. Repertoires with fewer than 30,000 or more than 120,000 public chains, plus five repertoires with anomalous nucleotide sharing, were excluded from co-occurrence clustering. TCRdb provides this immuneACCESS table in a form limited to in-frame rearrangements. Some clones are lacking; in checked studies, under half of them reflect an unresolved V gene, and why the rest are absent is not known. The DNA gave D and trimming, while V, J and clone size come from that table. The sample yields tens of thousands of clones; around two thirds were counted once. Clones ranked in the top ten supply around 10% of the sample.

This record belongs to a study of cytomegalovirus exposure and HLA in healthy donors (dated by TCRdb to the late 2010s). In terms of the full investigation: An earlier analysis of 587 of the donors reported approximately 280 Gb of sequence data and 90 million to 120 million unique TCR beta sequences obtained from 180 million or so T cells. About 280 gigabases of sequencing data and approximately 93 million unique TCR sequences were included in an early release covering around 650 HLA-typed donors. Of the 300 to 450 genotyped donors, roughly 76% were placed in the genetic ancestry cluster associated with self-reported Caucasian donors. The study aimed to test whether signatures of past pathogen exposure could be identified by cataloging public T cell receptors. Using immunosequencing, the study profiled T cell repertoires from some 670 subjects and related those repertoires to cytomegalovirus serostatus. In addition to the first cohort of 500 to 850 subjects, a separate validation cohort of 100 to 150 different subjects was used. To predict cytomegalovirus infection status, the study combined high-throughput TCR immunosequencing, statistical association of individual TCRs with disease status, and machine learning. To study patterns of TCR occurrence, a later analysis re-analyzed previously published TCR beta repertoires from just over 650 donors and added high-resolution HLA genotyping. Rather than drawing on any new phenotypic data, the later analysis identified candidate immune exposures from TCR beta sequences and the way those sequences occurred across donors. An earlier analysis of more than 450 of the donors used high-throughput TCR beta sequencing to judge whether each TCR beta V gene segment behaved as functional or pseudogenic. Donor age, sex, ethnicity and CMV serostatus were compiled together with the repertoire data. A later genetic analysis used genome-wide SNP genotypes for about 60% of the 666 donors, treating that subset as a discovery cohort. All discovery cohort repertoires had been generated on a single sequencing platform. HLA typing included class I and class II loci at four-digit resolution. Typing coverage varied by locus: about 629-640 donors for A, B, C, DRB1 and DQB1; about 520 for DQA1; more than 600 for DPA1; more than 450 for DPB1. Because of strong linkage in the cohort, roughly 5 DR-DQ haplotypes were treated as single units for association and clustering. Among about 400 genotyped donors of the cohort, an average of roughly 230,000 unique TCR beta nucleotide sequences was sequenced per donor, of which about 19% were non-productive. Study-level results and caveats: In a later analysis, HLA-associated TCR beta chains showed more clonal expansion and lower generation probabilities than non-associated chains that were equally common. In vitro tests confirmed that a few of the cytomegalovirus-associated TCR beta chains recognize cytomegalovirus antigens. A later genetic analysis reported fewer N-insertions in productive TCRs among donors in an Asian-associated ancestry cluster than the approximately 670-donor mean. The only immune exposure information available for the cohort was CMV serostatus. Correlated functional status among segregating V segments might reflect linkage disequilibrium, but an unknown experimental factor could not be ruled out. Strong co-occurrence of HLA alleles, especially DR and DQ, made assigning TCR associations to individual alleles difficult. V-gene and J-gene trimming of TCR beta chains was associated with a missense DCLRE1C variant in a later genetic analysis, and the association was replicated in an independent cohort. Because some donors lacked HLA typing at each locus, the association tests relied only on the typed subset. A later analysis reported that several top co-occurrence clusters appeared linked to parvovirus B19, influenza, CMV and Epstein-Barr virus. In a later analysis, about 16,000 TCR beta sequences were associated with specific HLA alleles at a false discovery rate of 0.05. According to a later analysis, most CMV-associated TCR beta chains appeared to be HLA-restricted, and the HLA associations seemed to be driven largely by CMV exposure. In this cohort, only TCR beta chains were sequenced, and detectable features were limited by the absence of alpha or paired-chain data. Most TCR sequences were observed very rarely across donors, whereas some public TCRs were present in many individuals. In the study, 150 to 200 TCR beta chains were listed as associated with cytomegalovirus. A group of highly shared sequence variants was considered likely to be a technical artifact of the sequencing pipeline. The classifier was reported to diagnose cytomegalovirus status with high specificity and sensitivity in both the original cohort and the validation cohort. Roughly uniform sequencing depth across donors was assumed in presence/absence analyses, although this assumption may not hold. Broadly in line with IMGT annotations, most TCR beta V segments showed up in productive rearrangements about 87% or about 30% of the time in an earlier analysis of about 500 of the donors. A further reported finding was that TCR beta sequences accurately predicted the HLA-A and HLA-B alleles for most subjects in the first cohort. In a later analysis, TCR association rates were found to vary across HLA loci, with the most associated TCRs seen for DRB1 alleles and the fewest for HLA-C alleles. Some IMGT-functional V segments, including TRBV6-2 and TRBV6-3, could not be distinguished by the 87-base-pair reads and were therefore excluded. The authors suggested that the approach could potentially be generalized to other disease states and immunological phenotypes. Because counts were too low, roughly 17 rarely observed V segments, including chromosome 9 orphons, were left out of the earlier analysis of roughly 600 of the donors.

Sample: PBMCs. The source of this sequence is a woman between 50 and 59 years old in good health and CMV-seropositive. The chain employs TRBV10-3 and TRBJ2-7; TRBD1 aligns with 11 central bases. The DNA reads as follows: TGTGCCATCAGTGACCCTGGACAGGGGGCTCGCGAGCAGTACTTC. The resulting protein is CAISDPGQGAREQYF.